This TCR beta chain was observed in a study of CD8+ T cells in alopecia areata. Study-wide results and limits: Possibly as an HLA-related effect, TCR sharing across patients appeared less clear than in mice. Lesional scalp displayed greater clonality than normal scalp, most notably in alopecia totalis/universalis.

As regards this clone: Its specificity is not known.

Cell sorting on a FACSAria was used to separate CD4+ and CD8+ T cells from the PBMCs. CDR1 and CDR2 (germline): PRHDT, FYEKMQ (reference sequence). With 0 bases removed from V and 4 bases from J, the gap between germline ends came to 10 bases. The CDR3 runs to 16 residues. Sequencing templates came from extracted RNA that was reverse transcribed into cDNA. The protocol was immunoSEQ multiplex PCR, while the TCRdb copy is restricted to in-frame clones and leaves out a portion. The sample consists of about 200,000 clones, roughly 56% of them appearing once. The TCR originated in a human donor in good health. The sample consisted of CD8+ T cells sorted from blood. V is TRBV13 and J is TRBJ1-6; no firm D call. CDR3 DNA: TGTGCCAGCAGCTTAGGGGGTGCTCAGTATAATTCACCCCTCCACTTT. It is translated as CASSLGGAQYNSPLHF.